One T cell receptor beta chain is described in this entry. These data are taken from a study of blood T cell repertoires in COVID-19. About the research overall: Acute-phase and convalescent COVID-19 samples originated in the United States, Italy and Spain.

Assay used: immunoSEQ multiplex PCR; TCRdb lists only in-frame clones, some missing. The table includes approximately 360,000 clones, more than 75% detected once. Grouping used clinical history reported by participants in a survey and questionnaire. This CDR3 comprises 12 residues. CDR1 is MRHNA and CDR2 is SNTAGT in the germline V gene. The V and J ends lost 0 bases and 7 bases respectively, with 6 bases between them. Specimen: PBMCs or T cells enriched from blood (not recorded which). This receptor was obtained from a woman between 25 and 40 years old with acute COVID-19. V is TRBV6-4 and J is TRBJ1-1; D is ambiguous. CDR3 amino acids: CASSDSPGEAFF. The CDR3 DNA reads TGTGCCAGCAGTGACTCCCCGGGTGAAGCTTTCTTT.